The clone carrying this T cell receptor beta chain came up many times. Newly diagnosed hyperthyroidism patients aged 18 to 65 years had disease lasting under 2 months. Blood dates from first hyperthyroidism diagnosis, before any ophthalmopathy symptoms. The sample is drawn from a study of T cells in Graves' hyperthyroidism and ophthalmopathy. Across the whole study: The blood sample was taken at first diagnosis, before treatment began.

CDR3 length: 14 amino acids. V gave up 5 bases and J gave up 2 bases, with 15 bases separating them. CDR1 DFQATT and CDR2 SNEGSKA come from the germline V gene (reference sequence). It was RNA transcripts that yielded the amplified TCR beta CDR3 regions. The HTBI set primed first-round TCR CDR3 RT-PCR. TCRdb called the multiplex PCR reads again in MiXCR, with one record for every CDR3 protein. The data contain hundreds of thousands of distinct CDR3 sequences, approximately 13% of them singletons. The receptor was isolated from a woman aged 25 to 39 with Graves' hyperthyroidism that later progressed to Graves' ophthalmopathy. This sequence joins TRBV20-1 and TRBJ1-1; D gene ambiguous. The sequenced sample consisted of blood. DNA for the CDR3: TGCAGTGCTTGGGCCGTCATGGACAACACTGAAGCTTTCTTT. Its protein is CSAWAVMDNTEAFF.